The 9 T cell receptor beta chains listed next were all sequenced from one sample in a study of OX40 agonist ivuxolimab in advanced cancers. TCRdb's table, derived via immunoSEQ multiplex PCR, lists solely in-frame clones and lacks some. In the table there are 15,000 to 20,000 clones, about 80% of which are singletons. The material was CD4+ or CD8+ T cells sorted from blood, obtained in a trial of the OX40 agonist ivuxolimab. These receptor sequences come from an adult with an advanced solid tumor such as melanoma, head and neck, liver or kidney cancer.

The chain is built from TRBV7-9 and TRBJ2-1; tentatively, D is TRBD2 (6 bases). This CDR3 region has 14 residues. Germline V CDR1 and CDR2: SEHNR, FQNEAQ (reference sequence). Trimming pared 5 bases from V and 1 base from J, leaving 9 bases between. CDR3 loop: CASSTGTSYNEQFF. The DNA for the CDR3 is TGTGCCAGCAGCACGGGGACTTCCTACAATGAGCAGTTCTTC.

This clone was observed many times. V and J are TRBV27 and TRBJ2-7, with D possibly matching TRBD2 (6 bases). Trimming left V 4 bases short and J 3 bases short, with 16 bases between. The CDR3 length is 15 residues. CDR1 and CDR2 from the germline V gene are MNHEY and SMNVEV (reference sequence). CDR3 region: CASSSKAREVYEQYF. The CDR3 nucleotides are TGTGCCAGCAGTTCCAAGGCCAGGGAGGTCTACGAGCAGTACTTC.

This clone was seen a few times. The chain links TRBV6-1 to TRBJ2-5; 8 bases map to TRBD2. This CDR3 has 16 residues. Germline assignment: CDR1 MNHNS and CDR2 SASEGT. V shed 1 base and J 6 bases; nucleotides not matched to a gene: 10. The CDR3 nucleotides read TGTGCCAGCAGTGAAGAGGGGAGCGGGAGTAGGAAGACCCAGTACTTC. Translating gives CASSEEGSGSRKTQYF.

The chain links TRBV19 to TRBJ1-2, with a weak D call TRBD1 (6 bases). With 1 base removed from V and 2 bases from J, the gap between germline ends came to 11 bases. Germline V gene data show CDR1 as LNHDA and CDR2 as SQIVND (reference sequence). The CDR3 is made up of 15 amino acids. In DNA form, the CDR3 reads TGTGCCAGTAGTATAGTGCGGCAGGGGAACTATGGCTACACCTTC. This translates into CASSIVRQGNYGYTF.

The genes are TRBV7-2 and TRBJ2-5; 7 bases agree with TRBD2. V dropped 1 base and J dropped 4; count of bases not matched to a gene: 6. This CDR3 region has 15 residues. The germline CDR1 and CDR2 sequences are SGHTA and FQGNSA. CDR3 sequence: CASSLVSTSLETQYF. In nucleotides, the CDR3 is TGTGCCAGCAGCTTAGTATCGACTAGCTTAGAGACCCAGTACTTC.

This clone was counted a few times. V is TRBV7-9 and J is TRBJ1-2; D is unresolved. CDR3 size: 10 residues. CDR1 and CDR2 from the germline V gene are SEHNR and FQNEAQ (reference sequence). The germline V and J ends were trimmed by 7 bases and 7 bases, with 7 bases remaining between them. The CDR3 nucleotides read TGTGCCAGCACCCCTGGTGGCTACACCTTC. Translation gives CASTPGGYTF. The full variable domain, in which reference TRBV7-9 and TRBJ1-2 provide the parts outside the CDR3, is DTGVSQNPRHKITKRGQNVTFRCDPISEHNRLYWYRQTLGQGPEFLTYFQNEAQLEKSRLLSDRFSAERPKGSFSTLEIQRTEQGDSAMYLCASTPGGYTFGSGTRLTVV.

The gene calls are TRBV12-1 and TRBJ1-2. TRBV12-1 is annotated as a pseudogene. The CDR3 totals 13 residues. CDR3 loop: CASSWLRDYGYTF. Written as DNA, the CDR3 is TGTGCCAGCAGCTGGCTCCGGGACTATGGCTACACCTTC.

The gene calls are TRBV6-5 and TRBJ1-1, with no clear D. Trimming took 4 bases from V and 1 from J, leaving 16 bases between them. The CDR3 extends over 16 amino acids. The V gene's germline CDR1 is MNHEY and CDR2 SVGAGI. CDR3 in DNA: TGTGCCAGCAGTTCCCTAGGAATAGGCTGGAACACTGAAGCTTTCTTT. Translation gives CASSSLGIGWNTEAFF.

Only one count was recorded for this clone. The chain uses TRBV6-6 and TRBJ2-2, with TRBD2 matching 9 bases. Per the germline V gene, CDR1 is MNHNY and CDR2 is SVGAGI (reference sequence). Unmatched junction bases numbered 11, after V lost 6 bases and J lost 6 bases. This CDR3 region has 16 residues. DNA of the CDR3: TGTGCCAGCAGCACCCACGGGCGGGAGGGCTCCGGGGAGCTGTTTTTT. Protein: CASSTHGREGSGELFF.